The rows below give T cell receptor beta chains drawn from one sample of a study of T cell changes during pregnancy in multiple sclerosis. This table comes from immunoSEQ multiplex PCR, and its TCRdb copy is limited to in-frame clones, with some not included. The table records 90,000 to 120,000 clones, 85% to 95% of them present only once. The material sequenced was peripheral blood, taken in the third trimester of pregnancy. The receptor set was obtained from a female donor in good health, enrolled as a control in a pregnancy study. Both conserved end residues are trimmed from each CDR3. Clone sizes are given selectively: once, few, many, or a class where the clone is expanded.

-	TRBV6-4	11	TRBJ1-5	ASSTGSNQPQH
-	TRBV5-6	9	TRBJ2-2	ASSFSGELF
-	TRBV11-3	14	TRBJ2-1	ASSPSLAGHRDEQF
-	TRBV25-1	11	TRBJ2-3	ASSEHTTDTQY
-	TRBV19	13	TRBJ2-4	ASSPQGGAKNIQY
-	TRBV7-2	14	TRBJ2-3	ASSLSRGRGTDTQY
-	TRBV19	15	TRBJ2-6	ASSMGATGSGANVLT
once	TRBV5-1	12	TRBJ1-1	ASSVDRVVTEAF
-	TRBV25-1	13	TRBJ1-2	ASRTSTGGDYGYT
-	TRBV30	12	TRBJ1-2	AWTAYGVGYGYT
-	TRBV30	13	TRBJ1-2	AWLTVGRSNYGYT
-	TRBV19	13	TRBJ1-4	ASSSSGQFNEKLF
once	TRBV2	13	TRBJ2-1	ASTMDRAAYNEQF
-	TRBV4-2	14	TRBJ1-4	ASSQEPGQGSEKLF
-	TRBV18	11	TRBJ1-6	ASSPERDSPLH
-	TRBV7-2	16	TRBJ2-3	ASSLAPTSGDSTDTQY
-	TRBV7-6	15	TRBJ1-1	ASSLEDTGGMGSEAF
-	TRBV5-5	13	TRBJ2-7	ASSWEGLAGGEQY
-	TRBV11-2	12	TRBJ1-5	ASSLQGWNQPQH
-	TRBV5-1	15	TRBJ1-1	ASTRSRQETSNTEAF
-	TRBV5-6	12	TRBJ2-7	ASTHIQGSYEQY
-	TRBV12-5	13	TRBJ2-3	ASGLPSPGADTQY
once	TRBV5-4	13	TRBJ2-5	ASSSSRGVEETQY
once	TRBV6-5	12	TRBJ1-5	ASSRQISNQPQH
-	TRBV5-1	18	TRBJ1-1	ASSWMADFMAGRVNTEAF
-	TRBV7-3	15	TRBJ2-6	ASSLQANPSGANVLT
-	TRBV25-1	10	TRBJ2-5	ASSGELETQY
-	TRBV4-3	15	TRBJ2-1	ASSQDAGDRGSNEQF
-	TRBV9	12	TRBJ1-1	ASSSGPGGTEAF
-	TRBV4-1	14	TRBJ2-3	ASSQALAGGADTQY
-	TRBV18	11	TRBJ1-6	ASSPDSHSPLH
-	TRBV19	11	TRBJ1-1	ASSRSRGSRAF
-	TRBV7-2	15	TRBJ2-7	ASSLVVGRGGSYEQY
-	TRBV13	16	TRBJ1-4	ASSLGGQGAEEGEKLF
-	TRBV25-1	13	TRBJ2-1	ASSGGLAGFGEQF
-	TRBV6-7	15	TRBJ2-1	ASTLAEHSSSYNEQF
-	TRBV4-3	13	TRBJ2-5	ASSQAGTGAETQY
-	TRBV10-3	13	TRBJ1-3	AISGQGYPGNTIY
-	TRBV19	10	TRBJ2-7	ASGQGDHEQY
-	TRBV14	15	TRBJ2-1	ASSQDLGLAGENEQF
few	TRBV30	12	TRBJ1-1	ACHPGTMNTEAF
-	TRBV5-4	14	TRBJ1-1	ASSLVGRQGGTEAF
-	TRBV4-3	13	TRBJ1-5	ASSQGGQSNQPQH
-	TRBV30	12	TRBJ2-5	AWSVGQGQETQY
-	TRBV15	14	TRBJ2-5	ATRAGDRGNQETQY
-	TRBV5-4	12	TRBJ1-5	ASSTGGPNQPQH
-	TRBV27	10	TRBJ2-7	ASSGGAYEQY
-	TRBV5-4	14	TRBJ2-2	ASSHPRQGLNGELF
-	TRBV2	15	TRBJ1-6	ASALLLPRVTDSPLH
-	TRBV15	13	TRBJ1-5	ATSRSSSGNQPQH